The TCR beta chain described here comes from a study of blood T cell repertoires in COVID-19. J gave up 3 bases and V 3 bases, and 10 bases lay outside the gene matches. The CDR3 loop spans 17 amino acids. Germline V CDR1 and CDR2: LGHDT, YNNKEL (reference sequence). This table comes from immunoSEQ multiplex PCR, and its TCRdb copy is limited to in-frame clones, with some not included. The sample has 120,000 to 150,000 clones, 87% seen once. Sequencing was performed on peripheral blood. The rearrangement uses TRBV3-1 (or the pseudogene TRBV3-2) and TRBJ2-4, with 8 bases that match TRBD1. The clonotype comes from a man aged 45-65 years who had recovered from COVID-19. CDR3 loop: CASSQNPGQGGKNIQYF. In nucleotides, the CDR3 is TGTGCCAGCAGCCAGAACCCAGGACAGGGAGGCAAAAACATTCAGTACTTC.